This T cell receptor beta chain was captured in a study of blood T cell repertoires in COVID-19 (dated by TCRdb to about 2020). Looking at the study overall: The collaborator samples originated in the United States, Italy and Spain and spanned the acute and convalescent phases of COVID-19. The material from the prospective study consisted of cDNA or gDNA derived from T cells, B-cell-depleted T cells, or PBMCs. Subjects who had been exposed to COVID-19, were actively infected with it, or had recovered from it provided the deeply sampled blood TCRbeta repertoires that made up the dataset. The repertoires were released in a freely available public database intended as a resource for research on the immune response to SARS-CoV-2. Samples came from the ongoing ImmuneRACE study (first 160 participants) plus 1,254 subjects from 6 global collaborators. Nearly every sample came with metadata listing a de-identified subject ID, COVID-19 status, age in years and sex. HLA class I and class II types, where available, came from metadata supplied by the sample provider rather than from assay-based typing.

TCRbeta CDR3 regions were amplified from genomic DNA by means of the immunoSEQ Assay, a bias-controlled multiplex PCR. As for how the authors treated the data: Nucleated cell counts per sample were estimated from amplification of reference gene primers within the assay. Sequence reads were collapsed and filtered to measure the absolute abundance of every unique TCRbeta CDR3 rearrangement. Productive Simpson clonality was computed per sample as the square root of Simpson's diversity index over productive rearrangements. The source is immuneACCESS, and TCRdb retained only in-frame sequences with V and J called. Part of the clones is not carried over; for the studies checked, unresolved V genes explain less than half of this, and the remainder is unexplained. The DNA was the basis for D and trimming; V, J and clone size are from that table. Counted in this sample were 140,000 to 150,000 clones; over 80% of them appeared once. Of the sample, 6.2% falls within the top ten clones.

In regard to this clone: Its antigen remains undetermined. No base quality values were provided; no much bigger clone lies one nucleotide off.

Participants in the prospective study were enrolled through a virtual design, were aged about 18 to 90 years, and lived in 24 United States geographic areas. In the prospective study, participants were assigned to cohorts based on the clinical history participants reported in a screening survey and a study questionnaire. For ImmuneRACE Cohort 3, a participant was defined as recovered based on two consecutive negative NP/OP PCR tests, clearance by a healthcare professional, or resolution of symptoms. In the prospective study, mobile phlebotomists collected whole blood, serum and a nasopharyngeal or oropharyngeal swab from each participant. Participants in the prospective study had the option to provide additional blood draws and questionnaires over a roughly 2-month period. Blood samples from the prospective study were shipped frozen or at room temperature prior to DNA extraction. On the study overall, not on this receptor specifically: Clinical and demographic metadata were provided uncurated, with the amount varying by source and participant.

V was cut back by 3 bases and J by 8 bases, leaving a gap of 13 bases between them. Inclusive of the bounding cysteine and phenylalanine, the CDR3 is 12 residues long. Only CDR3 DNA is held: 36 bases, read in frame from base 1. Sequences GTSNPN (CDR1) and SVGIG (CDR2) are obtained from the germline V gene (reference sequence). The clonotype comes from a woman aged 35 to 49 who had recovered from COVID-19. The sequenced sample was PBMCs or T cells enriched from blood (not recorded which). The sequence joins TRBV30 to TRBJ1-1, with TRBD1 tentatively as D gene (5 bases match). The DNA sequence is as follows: TGTGCCTGGAGCCCTCCCCAGGGCGAAGCTTTCTTT. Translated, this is CAWSPPQGEAFF.